This record covers a single T cell receptor (beta chain). Each TCR cDNA molecule carried a unique molecular identifier. TCRdb redid the calling of the 5' RACE reads with MiXCR, one entry per CDR3 protein. Of about 120,000 distinct CDR3 sequences in the sample, 9% to 15% were seen once. There are 14 residues in the CDR3. The J segment lost 7 bases and the V segment lost 5 bases, leaving 4 bases of the junction unmatched. Looked up from germline, CDR1 is WSHSY and CDR2 is SAAADI. Documented time point: blood at routine non-recurrence follow-up after resection. The study sequenced unsorted whole RNA from tumor, nontumor lung or frozen PBMC. This entry is derived from a study of spatial heterogeneity in lung cancer. Study-level background: The study observed each unique TCR and UMI combination more than ten times on average in raw reads.

This TCR was recovered from a male donor with early-stage non-small cell lung cancer. The sample consisted of PBMCs, taken at follow-up. The V gene is TRBV10-2, the J gene TRBJ2-1; 11 positions match TRBD2. The CDR3 nucleotides are TGCGCCAGCAGTCAGACTAGCGGGGTTAATGAGCAGTTCTTC. Protein product: CASSQTSGVNEQFF.